Given below is one TCR beta chain in context. What it recognizes is unknown. These data are taken from a study of CD8+ T cells in alopecia areata. Study-wide points: Scalp samples also yield sequences of resident alphabeta T cells from normal skin.

As the sequencing template, cDNA was produced by extracting RNA and reverse transcribing it. Method: immunoSEQ multiplex PCR; TCRdb's copy keeps in-frame clones and lacks some. The data hold 140,000 or so clones, with around 51% observed a single time. In germline, CDR1 is SGHNT, CDR2 YYREEE (reference sequence). The ends lost 4 bases at V and 0 bases at J; junction bases unmatched: 3. The CDR3 totals 16 residues. The input for sequencing was CD4+ T cells sorted from blood, taken at week 0. This sequence originates from a human donor with alopecia areata. V gene TRBV5-4 combines with J gene TRBJ1-4; 10 bases are shared with TRBD1. The CDR3: CASSPGQGATNEKLFF. The CDR3 coding sequence is TGTGCCAGCAGCCCCGGACAGGGGGCAACTAATGAAAAACTGTTTTTT.